This T cell receptor beta chain was documented in a study of spatial heterogeneity in lung cancer. General observations from the study: Expanded tumor TCRs that were ubiquitous appeared in blood more at resection than follow-up.

Trimming removed 5 bases from V and 5 bases from J; junction bases left unmatched: 8. The CDR3 is made up of 16 amino acids. Germline assignment: CDR1 SNHLY and CDR2 FYNNEI. This clonotype has a count of ten or more. The antigen is not known. Individual TCR cDNA molecules each bore their own unique molecular identifier. MiXCR, run by TCRdb on the 5' RACE reads, gives a single entry per CDR3 protein. The data contain tens of thousands of distinct CDR3 sequences, 6.9% of them seen just once; the ten biggest clones take up roughly 13%. Noted time point: sample taken at primary tumor resection. The sequenced material consisted of unsorted whole RNA from tumor, nontumor lung or frozen PBMC. The cohort: about 79 early-stage, untreated non-small cell lung cancer patients.

The clonotype was recovered from a male donor with early-stage non-small cell lung cancer. The chain links TRBV2 to TRBJ2-2, with 10 bases that match TRBD2. The sequenced sample was PBMCs, obtained at surgery. DNA for the CDR3: TGTGCCAGCAGTATTAGGACTAGCGGAGCGACCGGGGAGCTGTTTTTT. Its protein is CASSIRTSGATGELFF.